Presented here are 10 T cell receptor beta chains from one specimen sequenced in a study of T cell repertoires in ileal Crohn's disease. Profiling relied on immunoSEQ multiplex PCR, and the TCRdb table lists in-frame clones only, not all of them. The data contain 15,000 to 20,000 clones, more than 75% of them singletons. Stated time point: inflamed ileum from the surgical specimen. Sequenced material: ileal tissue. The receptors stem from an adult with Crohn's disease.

The CDR3 spells CASSQPSGVYEQYF. The CDR3 nucleotides are TGTGCCAGCAGCCAACCCTCGGGGGTCTACGAGCAGTACTTC. The chain employs TRBV4-2 and TRBJ2-7, with D possibly matching TRBD2 (6 bases). In germline, CDR1 is LGHNA, CDR2 YNFKEQ. The CDR3 has 14 amino acids. Trimming took 2 bases from V and 3 from J, leaving 11 bases between them.

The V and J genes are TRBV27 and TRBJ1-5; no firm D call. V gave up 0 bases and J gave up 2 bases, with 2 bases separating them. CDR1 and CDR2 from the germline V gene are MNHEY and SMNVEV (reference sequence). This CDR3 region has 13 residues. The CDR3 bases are TGTGCCAGCAGTTTATCGGGCAATCAGCCCCAGCATTTT. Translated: CASSLSGNQPQHF.

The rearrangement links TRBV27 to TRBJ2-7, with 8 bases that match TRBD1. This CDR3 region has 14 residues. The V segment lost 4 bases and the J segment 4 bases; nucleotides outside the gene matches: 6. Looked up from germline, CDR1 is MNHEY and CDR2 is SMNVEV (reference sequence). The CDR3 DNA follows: TGTGCCAGCAGTTCCGGACAGGGTCTTTACGAGCAGTACTTC. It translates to CASSSGQGLYEQYF.

This chain's CDR3 is CASGPENTDTQYF. The CDR3 DNA sequence: TGTGCCAGTGGCCCCGAGAACACAGATACGCAGTATTTT. The rearrangement uses TRBV19 and TRBJ2-3, with D unresolved. Trimming took 8 bases from V and 2 from J, leaving 11 bases between them. Germline V CDR1 and CDR2: LNHDA, SQIVND (reference sequence). This CDR3 contains 13 residues.

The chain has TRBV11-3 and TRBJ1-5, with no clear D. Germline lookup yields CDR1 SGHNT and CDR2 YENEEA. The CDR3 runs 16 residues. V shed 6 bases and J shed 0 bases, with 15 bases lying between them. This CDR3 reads CASSHDIPLSNQPQHF. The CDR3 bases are TGTGCCAGCAGTCACGACATCCCCCTTAGCAATCAGCCCCAGCATTTT.

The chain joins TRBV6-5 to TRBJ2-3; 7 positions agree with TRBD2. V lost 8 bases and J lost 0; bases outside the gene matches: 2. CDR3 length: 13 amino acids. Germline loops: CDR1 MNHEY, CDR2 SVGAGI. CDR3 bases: TGTGCCAGCCTAGCGGTCAGCACAGATACGCAGTATTTT. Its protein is CASLAVSTDTQYF.

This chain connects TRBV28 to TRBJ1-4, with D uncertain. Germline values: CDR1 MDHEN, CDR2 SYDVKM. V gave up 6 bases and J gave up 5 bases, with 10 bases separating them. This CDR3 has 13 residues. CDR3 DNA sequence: TGTGCCAGCAGCTCAGCCGAAAATGAAAAACTGTTTTTT. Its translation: CASSSAENEKLFF.

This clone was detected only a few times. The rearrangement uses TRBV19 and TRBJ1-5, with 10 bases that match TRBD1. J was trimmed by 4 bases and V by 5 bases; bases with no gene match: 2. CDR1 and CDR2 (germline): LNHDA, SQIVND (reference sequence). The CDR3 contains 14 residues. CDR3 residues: CASSWTGGNQPQHF. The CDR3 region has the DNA TGTGCCAGTAGTTGGACAGGGGGAAATCAGCCCCAGCATTTT.

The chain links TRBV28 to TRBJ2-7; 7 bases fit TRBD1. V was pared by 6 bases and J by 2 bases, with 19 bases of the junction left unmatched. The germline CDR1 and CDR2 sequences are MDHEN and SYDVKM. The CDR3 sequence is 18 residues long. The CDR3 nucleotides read TGTGCCAGCAGCCTCAGGGGGTCTGCCGGAGGAAGCACCTACGAGCAGTACTTC. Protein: CASSLRGSAGGSTYEQYF.

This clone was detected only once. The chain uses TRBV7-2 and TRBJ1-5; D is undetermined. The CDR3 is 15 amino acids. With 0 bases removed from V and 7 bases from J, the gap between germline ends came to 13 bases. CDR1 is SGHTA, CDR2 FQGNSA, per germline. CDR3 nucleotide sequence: TGTGCCAGCAGCTTAGCGGCCACATCGGTCCAGCCCCAGCATTTT. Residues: CASSLAATSVQPQHF.